This T cell receptor beta chain was profiled in a study of blood T cell repertoires in COVID-19. Study-wide context: Some COVID-19 samples were acute and others convalescent; all came from the United States, Italy and Spain. From T cells, B-cell-depleted T cells, or PBMCs came the material, which was cDNA or gDNA.

Trimming at V came to 7 bases and at J to 7 bases, leaving 3 bases not matched to a gene. CDR1 SQVTM and CDR2 ANQGSEA come from the germline V gene. CDR3 length: 11 residues. Clones were read by immunoSEQ multiplex PCR, and TCRdb kept only the in-frame ones, dropping some. The sample has more than 60,000 clones; almost 85% are singletons. This clone was recorded once. This TCR derives from a man between 60 and 70 years old with acute or convalescent COVID-19. The specimen was peripheral blood. The chain is built from TRBV29-1 and TRBJ1-4; the match to TRBD1 covers 7 bases. This chain's CDR3 is CSGRQGEKLFF. The DNA of the CDR3 is TGCAGCGGACGACAGGGTGAAAAACTGTTTTTT.